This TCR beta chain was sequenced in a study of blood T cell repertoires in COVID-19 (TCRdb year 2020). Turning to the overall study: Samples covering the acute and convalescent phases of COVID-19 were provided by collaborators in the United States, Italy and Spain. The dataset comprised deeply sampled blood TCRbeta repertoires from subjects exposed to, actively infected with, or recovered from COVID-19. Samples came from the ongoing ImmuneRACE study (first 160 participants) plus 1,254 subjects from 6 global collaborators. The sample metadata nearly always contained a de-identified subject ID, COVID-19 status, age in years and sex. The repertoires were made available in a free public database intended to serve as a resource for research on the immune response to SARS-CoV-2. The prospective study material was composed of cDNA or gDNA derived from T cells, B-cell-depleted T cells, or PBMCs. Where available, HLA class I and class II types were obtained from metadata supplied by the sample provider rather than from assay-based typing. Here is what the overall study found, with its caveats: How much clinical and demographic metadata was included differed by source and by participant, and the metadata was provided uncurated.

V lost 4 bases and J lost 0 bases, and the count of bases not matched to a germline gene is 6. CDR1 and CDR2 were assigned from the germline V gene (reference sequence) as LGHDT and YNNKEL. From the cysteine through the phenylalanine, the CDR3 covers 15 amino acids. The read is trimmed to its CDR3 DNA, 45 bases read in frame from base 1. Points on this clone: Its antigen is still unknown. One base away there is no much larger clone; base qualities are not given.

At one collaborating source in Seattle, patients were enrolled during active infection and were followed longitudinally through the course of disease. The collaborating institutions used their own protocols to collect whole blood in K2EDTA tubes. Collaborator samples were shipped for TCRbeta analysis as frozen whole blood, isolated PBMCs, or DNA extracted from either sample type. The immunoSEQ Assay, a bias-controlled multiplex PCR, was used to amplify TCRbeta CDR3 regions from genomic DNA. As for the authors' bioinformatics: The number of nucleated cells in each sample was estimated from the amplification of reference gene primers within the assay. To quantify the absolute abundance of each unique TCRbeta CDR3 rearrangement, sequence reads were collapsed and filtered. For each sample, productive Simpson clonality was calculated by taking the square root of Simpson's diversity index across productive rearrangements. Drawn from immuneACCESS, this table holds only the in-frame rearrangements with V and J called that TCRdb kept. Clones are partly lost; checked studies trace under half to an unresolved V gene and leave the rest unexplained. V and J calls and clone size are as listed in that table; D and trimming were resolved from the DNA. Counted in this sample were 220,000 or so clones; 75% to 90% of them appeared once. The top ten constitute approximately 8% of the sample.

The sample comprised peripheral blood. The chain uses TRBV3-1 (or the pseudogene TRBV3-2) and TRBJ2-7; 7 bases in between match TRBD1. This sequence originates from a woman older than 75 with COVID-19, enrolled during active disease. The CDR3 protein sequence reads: CASSPGQVFSYEQYF. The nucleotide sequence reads TGTGCCAGCAGCCCTGGACAGGTATTCTCCTACGAGCAGTACTTC.